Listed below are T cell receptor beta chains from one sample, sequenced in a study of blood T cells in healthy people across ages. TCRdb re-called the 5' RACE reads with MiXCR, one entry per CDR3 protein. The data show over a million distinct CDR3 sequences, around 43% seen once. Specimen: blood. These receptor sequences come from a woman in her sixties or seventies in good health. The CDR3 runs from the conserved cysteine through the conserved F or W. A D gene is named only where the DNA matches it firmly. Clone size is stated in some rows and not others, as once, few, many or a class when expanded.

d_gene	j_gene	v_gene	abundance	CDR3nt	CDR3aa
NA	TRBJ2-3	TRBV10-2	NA	TGCGCCAGCAGTGAAACCCTGATCACAGATACGCAGTATTTT	CASSETLITDTQYF
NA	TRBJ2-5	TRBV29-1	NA	TGCAGCGTTTTAGCGGAAGAGACCCAGTACTTC	CSVLAEETQYF
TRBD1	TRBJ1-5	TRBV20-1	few	TGCAGTGCCCAGGCCTCCGGGACAGGGGGCAATCAGCCCCAGCATTTT	CSAQASGTGGNQPQHF
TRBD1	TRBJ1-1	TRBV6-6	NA	TGTGCCAGCACCCATCAGGGGGCCCGCACTGAAGCTTTCTTT	CASTHQGARTEAFF
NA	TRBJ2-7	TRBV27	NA	TGTGCCACCCTAGAGCCGTTATATAATGAGCAGTACTTC	CATLEPLYNEQYF
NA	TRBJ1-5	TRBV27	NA	TGTGCTAGCTCCCCAGGGTGGGAGAGCAATCAGCCCCAGCATTTT	CASSPGWESNQPQHF
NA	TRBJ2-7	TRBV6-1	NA	TGTGCCAGCAGTGAAGACGCTAGCAAGGAGGGGTACGAGCAGTACTTC	CASSEDASKEGYEQYF
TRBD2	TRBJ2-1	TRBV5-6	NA	TGTGCCAGCAGCGAGGGACTAGCGGGAGACTACAATGAGCAGTTCTTC	CASSEGLAGDYNEQFF
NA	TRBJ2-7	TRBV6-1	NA	TGTGCCAGCAGTGAAGCCGGTCTTCGATCCTACGAGCAGTACTTC	CASSEAGLRSYEQYF
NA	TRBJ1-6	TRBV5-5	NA	TGTGCCAGCAGCTTGGCCGGGAGTGGTAATTCACCCCTCCACTTT	CASSLAGSGNSPLHF
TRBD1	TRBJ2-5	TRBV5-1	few	TGCGCCAGCAGCTTGGGAGGACAGGAATCGACCCAGTACTTC	CASSLGGQESTQYF
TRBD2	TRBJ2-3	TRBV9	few	TGTGCCAGCAGCGGCCGACGACTAGCGGGAGGGCAAGATACGCAGTATTTT	CASSGRRLAGGQDTQYF
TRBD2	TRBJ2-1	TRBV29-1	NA	TGCAGCGTAGTTTCGGGACTATCGGCGGCCGGTGAGCAGTTCTTC	CSVVSGLSAAGEQFF
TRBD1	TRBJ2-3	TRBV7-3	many	TGTGCCAGCAGTCTCAGGACAGGGGAGACAGATACGCAGTATTTT	CASSLRTGETDTQYF
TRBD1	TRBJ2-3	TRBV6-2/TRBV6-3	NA	TGTGCCAGGACCGGACCCCAGGGGGCGGTTAACGCAGATACGCAGTATTTT	CARTGPQGAVNADTQYF
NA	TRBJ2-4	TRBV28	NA	TGTGCCAGCAGCACCGCCAAAAACATTCAGTACTTC	CASSTAKNIQYF
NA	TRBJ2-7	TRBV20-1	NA	TGCAGTGCTAGCCCCATACGTGGGGGTCGGGGCCACGAGCAGTACTTC	CSASPIRGGRGHEQYF
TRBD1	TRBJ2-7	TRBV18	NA	TGTGCCAGCTCACCGGGGACAGGGATCGCCGAGCAGTACTTC	CASSPGTGIAEQYF
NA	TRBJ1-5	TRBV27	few	TGTGCCAGCTCCTGGGGGCAGCCAAATCAGCCCCAGCATTTT	CASSWGQPNQPQHF
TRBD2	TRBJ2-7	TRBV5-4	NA	TGTGCCAGCAGCGGTACGGCTAGCGGAGCCTACGAGCAGTACTTC	CASSGTASGAYEQYF
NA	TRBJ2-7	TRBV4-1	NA	TGCGCCAGCAGCCAAGGTTACAGGGTCTCCTACGAGCAGTACTTC	CASSQGYRVSYEQYF
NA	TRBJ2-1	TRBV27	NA	TGTGCCAGCAGTTTATCGACGTTCGAGTGGTTCTTC	CASSLSTFEWFF
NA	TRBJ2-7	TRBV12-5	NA	TGTGCTAGTGGTTTTAACCACTACGAGCAGTACTTC	CASGFNHYEQYF
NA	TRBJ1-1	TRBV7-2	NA	TGTGCCAGCAGCTCCAGACTGGGGATGGAAGCTTTCTTT	CASSSRLGMEAFF
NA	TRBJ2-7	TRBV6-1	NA	TGTGCCAGCAGGGGAGTGGGAAGCTCCTACGAGCAGTACTTC	CASRGVGSSYEQYF
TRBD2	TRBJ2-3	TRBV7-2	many	TGTGCCAGCAGCCGGACTAGCGGGACCACAGATACGCAGTATTTT	CASSRTSGTTDTQYF
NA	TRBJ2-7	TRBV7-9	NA	TGTGCCAGCAGCTTAGCAGGCCCCAAGTACTACGAGCAGTACTTC	CASSLAGPKYYEQYF
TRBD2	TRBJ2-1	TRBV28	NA	TGTGCCAGCATCGGGACTAGGCGCAATGAGCAGTTCTTC	CASIGTRRNEQFF
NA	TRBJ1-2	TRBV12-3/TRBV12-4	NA	TGTGCCAGCTCGACGGGCAGTAAATATGGCTACACCTTC	CASSTGSKYGYTF
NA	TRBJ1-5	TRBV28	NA	TGTGCCAGCAGTTTACGTTGGGGCAATCAGCCCCAGCATTTT	CASSLRWGNQPQHF
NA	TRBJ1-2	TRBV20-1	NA	TGCAGTGCTAGAGATGTCAGCTATGGCTACACCTTC	CSARDVSYGYTF
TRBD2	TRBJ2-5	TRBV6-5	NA	TGTGCCAGCAGTTACTCGGCTGGGGGGGTCGAGACCCAGTACTTC	CASSYSAGGVETQYF
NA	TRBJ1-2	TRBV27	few	TGTGCCAGCAGTTCGAGAGGGGCTCGAGGTTATGGCTACACCTTC	CASSSRGARGYGYTF
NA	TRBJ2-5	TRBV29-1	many	TGCAGCGTTGGCTGGGGGCAAGAGACCCAGTACTTC	CSVGWGQETQYF
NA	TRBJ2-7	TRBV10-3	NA	TGTGCCACGAGGCAGTCCTACGAGCAGTACTTC	CATRQSYEQYF
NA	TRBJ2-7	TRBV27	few	TGTGCCAGCAGTTTATTTTGGGGGGAGAGCTACGAGCAGTACTTC	CASSLFWGESYEQYF
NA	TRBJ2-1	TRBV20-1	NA	TGCAGTGCTAGAGCCGACAACTACGAGCAGTTCTTC	CSARADNYEQFF
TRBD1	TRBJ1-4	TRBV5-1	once	TGCGCCAGCAGCTTGGCCCTATCCCGTCAGGGGGCGGCTAATGAAAAACTGTTTTTT	CASSLALSRQGAANEKLFF
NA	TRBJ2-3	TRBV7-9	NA	TGTGCCAGCAGCTTACAAGGATCTAGCACAGATACGCAGTATTTT	CASSLQGSSTDTQYF
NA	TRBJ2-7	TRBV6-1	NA	TGTGCCAGCAGTGAGGTCTGGGGGGCGATCGAGCAGTACTTC	CASSEVWGAIEQYF
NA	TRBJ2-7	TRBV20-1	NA	TGCAGTGCCGACCGGGCGGGGCAGGGGTCCTACGAGCAGTACTTC	CSADRAGQGSYEQYF
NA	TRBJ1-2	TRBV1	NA	TGCACCAGCAGCCCAAATTGGGGACAGAATTATGGCTACACCTTC	CTSSPNWGQNYGYTF
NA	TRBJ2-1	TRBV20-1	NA	TGCAGTGCTACCGGACCCACTAGGGTCTCCTACAATGAGCAGTTCTTC	CSATGPTRVSYNEQFF
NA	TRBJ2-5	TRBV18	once	TGTGCCAGCTCACTATACCGTGCCGGAGGGACCCAGTACTTC	CASSLYRAGGTQYF
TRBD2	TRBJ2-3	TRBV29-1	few	TGCAGCCTGTGGGGCGGGAGTTTAGATACGCAGTATTTT	CSLWGGSLDTQYF
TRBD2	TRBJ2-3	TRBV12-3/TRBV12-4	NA	TGTGCCAGCAGTTCGAGGGAGGGCCCCTGGGATACGCAGTATTTT	CASSSREGPWDTQYF
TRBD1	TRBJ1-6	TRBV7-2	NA	TGTGTCAGCACCATCCCCCGGGACAGGGGTTCACCCCTCCACTTT	CVSTIPRDRGSPLHF
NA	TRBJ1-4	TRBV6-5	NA	TGTGCCAGCAGGGGGATAACAGGGAATGAAAAACTGTTTTTT	CASRGITGNEKLFF
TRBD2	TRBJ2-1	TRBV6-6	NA	TGTGCCAGCAGTTACGGGGCGGGGGTAGTGGAGCGTGAGCAGTTCTTC	CASSYGAGVVEREQFF
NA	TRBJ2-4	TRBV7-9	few	TGTGCCAGCAGCGAATCCGGGGTAGAGATAGACATTCAGTACTTC	CASSESGVEIDIQYF
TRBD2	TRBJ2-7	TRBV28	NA	TGTGCCAGCAGTTATAGCGGGAGCCCTTACTACGAGCAGTACTTC	CASSYSGSPYYEQYF
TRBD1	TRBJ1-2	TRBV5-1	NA	TGCGCCAGCAGCTTGGGGACAGGGGCTGGCTACAACTTC	CASSLGTGAGYNF
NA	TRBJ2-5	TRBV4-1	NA	TGCGCCAGCAGCCAAGAGGAGGGGCAAGTTTACAATGAGCAGTACTTC	CASSQEEGQVYNEQYF
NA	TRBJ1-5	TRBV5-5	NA	TGTGCCAGCAGCTCCGGGCCACATCCCAATCAGCCCCAGCATTTT	CASSSGPHPNQPQHF